These 25 T cell receptor beta chains came from one sample sequenced in a study of T cells in pancreatic ductal adenocarcinoma. Selected pancreatic ductal adenocarcinoma patients had undergone surgery without neoadjuvant therapy. The table came from immunoSEQ multiplex PCR; TCRdb's copy has only in-frame clones and leaves some out. The sample has 8,500 to 9,500 clones; 67% are singletons. The sample taken for sequencing was pancreatic tumor tissue. Receptor source: a human donor with pancreatic ductal adenocarcinoma.

The V and J genes are TRBV6-1 and TRBJ2-1; 8 positions agree with TRBD2. V trimming: 10 bases; J trimming: 0 bases; junction bases outside the gene matches: 8. The CDR3 is made up of 15 amino acids. Germline V CDR1 and CDR2: MNHNS, SASEGT. This chain's CDR3 is CATLGGAYSYNEQFF. The DNA of the CDR3 is TGTGCCACCCTCGGGGGGGCCTACTCCTACAATGAGCAGTTCTTC.

The rearrangement links TRBV6-6 to TRBJ2-3; no reliable D call. Germline V gene data show CDR1 as MNHNY and CDR2 as SVGAGI (reference sequence). Trimming pared 0 bases from V and 6 bases from J, leaving 13 bases between. This CDR3 is 15 amino acids long. The CDR3 coding sequence is TGTGCCAGCAGTTACTCGATCGGTATTGCTGATACGCAGTATTTT. Translation gives CASSYSIGIADTQYF.

V usage is TRBV5-1 and J usage is TRBJ2-3, with 8 bases aligning to TRBD1. This CDR3 spans 17 amino acids. Germline-derived CDR1 and CDR2 are SGHRS and YFSETQ. V dropped 2 bases and J dropped 2; count of bases not matched to a gene: 10. CDR3 coding DNA: TGCGCCAGCAGCTTTGACAGGGGCGGACGGGACACAGATACGCAGTATTTT. Translation: CASSFDRGGRDTDTQYF.

V and J are TRBV19 and TRBJ2-5; D ambiguous. CDR1 is LNHDA, CDR2 SQIVND, per germline (reference sequence). V lost 4 bases and J lost 1, with 4 bases in between. The CDR3 covers 12 residues. The CDR3 here is CASSTTQETQYF. CDR3 bases: TGTGCCAGTAGTACTACCCAAGAGACCCAGTACTTC.

This clone counts as medium-sized. The V and J genes are TRBV11-2 and TRBJ1-4, with D tentatively TRBD1 (6 bases). The CDR3 extends over 15 amino acids. CDR1 and CDR2 (germline): SGHAT, FQNNGV. V lost 3 bases to trimming and J lost 8 bases, with 16 bases between them. DNA of the CDR3: TGTGCCAGCAGCTTCCAGGGGAGGGGAAGCGAAAAACTGTTTTTT. Encoded protein: CASSFQGRGSEKLFF.

The V gene is TRBV28, the J gene TRBJ1-5, with D perhaps matching TRBD1 (6 bases). The length of the CDR3 is 14 residues. Germline values: CDR1 MDHEN, CDR2 SYDVKM. V was shortened by 6 bases and J by 4 bases, with 13 bases between the two germline ends. For the CDR3, the DNA is TGTGCCAGCAGCCAAGGGGGTATTAATCAGCCCCAGCATTTT. Its translation: CASSQGGINQPQHF. Full variable domain (remainder filled in from reference TRBV28 and TRBJ1-5): DVKVTQSSRYLVKRTGEKVFLECVQDMDHENMFWYRQDPGLGLRLIYFSYDVKMKEKGDIPEGYSVSREKKERFSLILESASTNQTSMYLCASSQGGINQPQHFGDGTRLSIL.

This clone has a single count. This sequence joins TRBV6-5 and TRBJ1-1, with TRBD1 as a possible D gene (5 bases). CDR1 MNHEY and CDR2 SVGAGI come from the germline V gene. The CDR3 runs 14 residues. Trimming left V 7 bases short and J 4 bases short, with 16 bases between. CDR3 coding DNA: TGTGCCAGCAAAAGAGGGGACGTCGGCACTGAAGCTTTCTTT. As protein: CASKRGDVGTEAFF.

CDR3 protein: CAWNPGQGAGELFF. In DNA form, the CDR3 reads TGTGCCTGGAACCCGGGACAGGGAGCCGGGGAGCTGTTTTTT. The chain couples TRBV30 to TRBJ2-2, with 9 bases identical to TRBD1. Trimming took 4 bases from V and 6 from J; bases not matched to a gene: 6. The CDR3 sequence is 14 residues long. Germline-derived CDR1 and CDR2 are GTSNPN and SVGIG (reference sequence).

This chain links TRBV6-5 with TRBJ2-1, with TRBD2 matching over 12 bases. The CDR3 length is 15 residues. CDR1 and CDR2 from the germline V gene are MNHEY and SVGAGI. The J segment lost 7 bases and the V segment lost 6 bases, leaving 7 bases of the junction unmatched. The CDR3 region has the DNA TGTGCCAGCAGCCTACTAGCGGGGGGCCTGAATGAGCAGTTCTTC. Its protein product is CASSLLAGGLNEQFF.

This sequence joins TRBV29-1 and TRBJ1-1; 10 bases are shared with TRBD1. Trimming took 6 bases from V and 5 from J; bases not matched to a gene: 6. The CDR3 consists of 13 residues. The germline CDR1 and CDR2 sequences are SQVTM and ANQGSEA. CDR3 in amino acids: CSVDGQGGTEAFF. In nucleotides, the CDR3 is TGCAGCGTGGACGGACAGGGGGGAACTGAAGCTTTCTTT. Drawing the rest from reference TRBV29-1 and TRBJ1-1, the complete variable domain is SAVISQKPSRDICQRGTSLTIQCQVDSQVTMMFWYRQQPGQSLTLIATANQGSEATYESGFVIDKFPISRPNLTFSTLTVSNMSPEDSSIYLCSVDGQGGTEAFFGQGTRLTVV.

This clone was seen a handful of times. V gene TRBV6-1 combines with J gene TRBJ1-6, with 11 bases identical to TRBD1. J lost 10 bases, V lost 3 bases, and 11 bases had no gene match. Germline V gene lookup returns CDR1 MNHNS and CDR2 SASEGT. CDR3 length equals 17 residues. CDR3 sequence reads: CASSDPTGQGAKSPLHF. The CDR3 DNA reads as TGTGCCAGCAGTGATCCTACAGGACAGGGGGCTAAATCACCCCTCCACTTT.

The chain employs TRBV7-3 and TRBJ1-5; D is ambiguous. The germline V gene encodes CDR1 SGHTA and CDR2 FQGTGA. The CDR3 covers 12 residues. V shed 6 bases and J shed 6 bases, with 9 bases lying between them. The CDR3 protein is CASSFIGQPQHF. CDR3 nucleotide sequence: TGTGCCAGCAGTTTCATCGGTCAGCCCCAGCATTTT.

The chain links TRBV4-1 to TRBJ2-2; D is uncertain. Germline CDR1 reads MGHRA; CDR2 reads YSYEKL. With 1 base removed from V and 5 bases from J, the gap between germline ends came to 8 bases. The CDR3 totals 14 residues. In nucleotides, the CDR3 is TGCGCCAGCAGCCAAGGCCGTACTACCGGGGAGCTGTTTTTT. Its translation: CASSQGRTTGELFF.

The genes are TRBV5-1 and TRBJ1-2; D gene unclear. Trimming took off 6 bases at V and 3 bases at J, with 18 bases between the two ends. CDR1 SGHRS and CDR2 YFSETQ come from the germline V gene. The CDR3 loop spans 15 amino acids. CDR3 DNA: TGCGCCAGCAACTCAGGCGGGCCCGGCCACTATGGCTACACCTTC. The encoded protein is CASNSGGPGHYGYTF.

This clone was counted once. This rearrangement joins TRBV2 to TRBJ2-1; D gene uncertain. The length of the CDR3 is 11 residues. The V end was cut by 4 bases, the J end by 9 bases, with 7 bases between. CDR1 and CDR2 from the germline V gene are SNHLY and FYNNEI. CDR3 amino acids: CASSGLSEQFF. In DNA, the CDR3 is TGTGCCAGCAGTGGCCTGAGTGAGCAGTTCTTC.

This chain links TRBV5-1 with TRBJ1-5, with D possibly TRBD1 on 5 matching bases. Trimming took 1 base from V and 6 from J, leaving 8 bases between them. CDR3 length: 13 amino acids. CDR1 and CDR2 from the germline V gene are SGHRS and YFSETQ. The CDR3 nucleotides read TGCGCCAGCAGCTTGCGGGGGAGTCAGCCCCAGCATTTT. It specifies CASSLRGSQPQHF.

This chain connects TRBV5-1 to TRBJ2-5; 15 bases line up with TRBD2. Germline CDR1 SGHRS, CDR2 YFSETQ. With 0 bases clipped from V and 5 bases from J, the junction kept 11 bases outside the gene matches. The CDR3 runs to 19 residues. The CDR3 coding sequence is TGCGCCAGCAGCTTGGAGCCCGGACTAGCGGGGGGGCAGCTGGAGACCCAGTACTTC. Its translation: CASSLEPGLAGGQLETQYF.

This clone has just a few counts. This rearrangement joins TRBV19 to TRBJ1-1; no clear D gene. The CDR3 contains 14 residues. Trimming shortened V by 3 bases and J by 0 bases, and 8 bases separated the two germline ends. Germline values: CDR1 LNHDA, CDR2 SQIVND (reference sequence). In DNA, the CDR3 is TGTGCCAGTAGTATGAGTCGAATGAACACTGAAGCTTTCTTT. The encoded protein is CASSMSRMNTEAFF.

The V and J genes are TRBV5-4 and TRBJ1-1; tentatively, D is TRBD1 (6 bases). The CDR3 is made up of 16 amino acids. The germline V and J ends were trimmed by 6 bases and 4 bases, with 22 bases remaining between them. Looked up from germline, CDR1 is SGHNT and CDR2 is YYREEE (reference sequence). For the CDR3, the DNA is TGTGCCAGCACCCTCGACGGGGGCAGGGCGATCACTGAAGCTTTCTTT. It is translated as CASTLDGGRAITEAFF.

The V and J genes are TRBV5-1 and TRBJ1-2, with D unresolved. In germline, CDR1 is SGHRS, CDR2 YFSETQ. The CDR3 is 14 residues long. Trimming shortened V by 4 bases and J by 8 bases, and 18 bases separated the two germline ends. CDR3 DNA sequence: TGCGCCAGCAGCCCGAGGGCCCACTCTAGCGGCTACACCTTC. Protein product: CASSPRAHSSGYTF.

The chain couples TRBV19 to TRBJ1-5; D perhaps matches TRBD1 (5 bases). V gave up 7 bases and J gave up 0 bases, with 19 bases separating them. Per germline, CDR1 LNHDA and CDR2 SQIVND (reference sequence). This CDR3 has 17 amino acids. The CDR3 coding sequence is TGTGCCAGTAAAGACTCAATTGGGACCTATAGCAATCAGCCCCAGCATTTT. This sequence encodes CASKDSIGTYSNQPQHF. The full variable domain, with the rest looked up from reference TRBV19 and TRBJ1-5, is DGGITQSPKYLFRKEGQNVTLSCEQNLNHDAMYWYRQDPGQGLRLIYYSQIVNDFQKGDIAEGYSVSREKKESFPLTVTSAQKNPTAFYLCASKDSIGTYSNQPQHFGDGTRLSIL.

This clone has only a few counts. The chain joins TRBV7-2 to TRBJ2-1; D unclear. The germline V gene encodes CDR1 SGHTA and CDR2 FQGNSA. With 5 bases removed from V and 11 bases from J, the gap between germline ends came to 10 bases. The CDR3 consists of 11 residues. The DNA for the CDR3 is TGTGCCAGCAGCGGCGCAAGTCAGCAGTTCTTC. Amino acids: CASSGASQQFF.

This clone was seen once. The rearrangement links TRBV28 to TRBJ2-7, with a possible D match to TRBD2 (5 bases). The CDR3 runs 14 residues. From germline, CDR1 is MDHEN and CDR2 SYDVKM. The germline V and J ends were trimmed by 7 bases and 3 bases, with 16 bases remaining between them. The CDR3, as DNA: TGTGCCAGCACTAGAGCGGATCCCATCTACGAGCAGTACTTC. Its protein product is CASTRADPIYEQYF.

The chain employs TRBV30 and TRBJ2-7; D tentatively fits TRBD1 or TRBD2 (5 bases each). CDR3 size: 15 residues. With 1 base removed from V and 3 bases from J, the gap between germline ends came to 16 bases. Per the germline V gene, CDR1 is GTSNPN and CDR2 is SVGIG (reference sequence). CDR3 nucleotide sequence: TGTGCCTGGAGTGAAGGGACGGTTTTGTTCTACGAGCAGTACTTC. Amino acids: CAWSEGTVLFYEQYF.

The CDR3 loop reads CASSLIRDRGLGYTF. In nucleotides, the CDR3 is TGTGCCAGCAGCTTGATCCGGGACAGGGGGCTTGGCTACACCTTC. V usage is TRBV7-8 and J usage is TRBJ1-2, with 12 bases lining up with TRBD1. Germline V lookup: CDR1 SGHVS, CDR2 FQNEAQ. Trimming took 3 bases from V and 7 from J; bases not matched to a gene: 6. This CDR3 has 15 amino acids. The full variable domain, rest sourced from reference TRBV7-8 and TRBJ1-2, is GAGVSQSPRYKVAKRGQDVALRCDPISGHVSLFWYQQALGQGPEFLTYFQNEAQLDKSGLPSDRFFAERPEGSVSTLKIQRTQQEDSAVYLCASSLIRDRGLGYTFGSGTRLTVV.